The 18 T cell receptor beta chains presented below share a single source sample, sequenced in a study of cytomegalovirus exposure and HLA in healthy donors. This table comes from immunoSEQ multiplex PCR, and its TCRdb copy is limited to in-frame clones, with some not included. Here the sample spans 250,000 to 400,000 clones, 87% being singletons. The sample consisted of PBMCs. The source is a woman in her twenties or thirties in good health and CMV-seropositive.

V gene TRBV27 combines with J gene TRBJ2-7; tentatively, D is TRBD1 or TRBD2 (5 bases each). Trimming left V 2 bases short and J 2 bases short, with 16 bases between. The CDR3 loop spans 16 amino acids. In germline, CDR1 is MNHEY, CDR2 SMNVEV (reference sequence). Here the CDR3 DNA reads TGTGCCAGCAGTTTAAAATCCGGGACCTTAACCTACGAGCAGTACTTC. Protein sequence: CASSLKSGTLTYEQYF.

This sequence joins TRBV6-5 and TRBJ2-5; 9 nucleotides match TRBD1. Germline CDR1 reads MNHEY; CDR2 reads SVGAGI. The J segment lost 5 bases and the V segment lost 2 bases, leaving 9 bases of the junction unmatched. The CDR3 runs 16 residues. The DNA of the CDR3 is TGTGCCAGCAGTTACGGTACAGGGGGCTCGGGGGAGACCCAGTACTTC. It specifies CASSYGTGGSGETQYF.

CDR3 residues: CASSRSGTGVVNTEAFF. CDR3 nucleotide sequence: TGCGCCAGCAGCCGGTCCGGGACAGGGGTCGTGAACACTGAAGCTTTCTTT. The J gene is TRBJ1-1, the V gene TRBV4-3; 10 nucleotides align to TRBD1. With 4 bases clipped from V and 0 bases from J, the junction kept 8 bases outside the gene matches. The V gene's germline CDR1 is LGHNA and CDR2 YSLEER. This CDR3 has 17 amino acids.

The chain uses TRBV6-5 and TRBJ1-1; 9 bases align to TRBD1. Per germline, CDR1 MNHEY and CDR2 SVGAGI. The ends lost 6 bases at V and 7 bases at J; junction bases unmatched: 3. This CDR3 comprises 12 residues. The CDR3 nucleotides read TGTGCCAGCAGGATGACAGGGGGTGAAGCTTTCTTT. Amino acid sequence: CASRMTGGEAFF.

V gene TRBV6-5 combines with J gene TRBJ1-3; possible D gene TRBD1, 6 bases. Trimming cost V 2 bases and J 2 bases, with 10 bases left between them. This CDR3 is 15 amino acids long. Germline CDR1 MNHEY, CDR2 SVGAGI. CDR3 DNA sequence: TGTGCCAGCAGTTACCAGGGGTCCCCTGGAAACACCATATATTTT. Protein product: CASSYQGSPGNTIYF.

The chain has TRBV30 and TRBJ1-1, with D hard to call. V gave up 3 bases and J gave up 4 bases, with 18 bases separating them. Germline V gene lookup returns CDR1 GTSNPN and CDR2 SVGIG (reference sequence). The CDR3 consists of 15 residues. The CDR3 nucleotides are TGTGCCTGGAGGTATAGTCTCACCGGTGGCACTGAAGCTTTCTTT. Protein product: CAWRYSLTGGTEAFF.

This chain connects TRBV9 to TRBJ2-1; 10 bases agree with TRBD2. The J segment lost 0 bases and the V segment lost 4 bases, leaving 4 bases of the junction unmatched. Germline values: CDR1 SGDLS, CDR2 YYNGEE. The CDR3 is made up of 16 amino acids. CDR3 loop: CASSYSGGHSYNEQFF. The CDR3, as DNA: TGTGCCAGCAGCTATAGCGGGGGGCACTCCTACAATGAGCAGTTCTTC.

The chain joins TRBV28 to TRBJ1-5, with D hard to call. Germline V gene data show CDR1 as MDHEN and CDR2 as SYDVKM. This CDR3 comprises 15 residues. The V gene lost 2 bases and the J gene lost 0 bases, with 8 bases spanning the gap. CDR3 coding DNA: TGTGCCAGCAGTTTAGGCCTGATTAGCAATCAGCCCCAGCATTTT. Protein product: CASSLGLISNQPQHF. Drawing the rest from reference TRBV28 and TRBJ1-5, the complete variable domain is DVKVTQSSRYLVKRTGEKVFLECVQDMDHENMFWYRQDPGLGLRLIYFSYDVKMKEKGDIPEGYSVSREKKERFSLILESASTNQTSMYLCASSLGLISNQPQHFGDGTRLSIL.

The chain carries TRBV6-6 and TRBJ2-7; tentatively, D is TRBD1 (6 bases). This CDR3 spans 14 amino acids. The germline V gene encodes CDR1 MNHNY and CDR2 SVGAGI (reference sequence). Trimming removed 5 bases at V and 1 base at J, with 12 bases between. The CDR3 DNA reads as TGTGCCAGCAGTCTAGGGGGTATTTCCTACGAGCAGTACTTC. This translates into CASSLGGISYEQYF.

The gene calls are TRBV4-2 and TRBJ1-3; D is unclear. Per germline, CDR1 LGHNA and CDR2 YNFKEQ. The CDR3 contains 14 residues. Trimming removed 0 bases from V and 1 base from J, with 4 bases in between. The CDR3 DNA is TGTGCCAGCAGCCAAGAACCGTCTGGAAACACCATATATTTT. This translates into CASSQEPSGNTIYF.

The chain carries TRBV9 and TRBJ2-7; 9 nucleotides line up with TRBD2. This CDR3 has 15 residues. J was trimmed by 3 bases and V by 0 bases; bases with no gene match: 4. Germline values: CDR1 SGDLS, CDR2 YYNGEE. Written as DNA, the CDR3 is TGTGCCAGCAGCGTAGGGCCTAGCGGGGTCTACGAGCAGTACTTC. Encoded protein: CASSVGPSGVYEQYF.

This clone is a singleton in its sample. V usage is TRBV7-3 and J usage is TRBJ2-2; 9 bases align to TRBD1. CDR1 is SGHTA and CDR2 is FQGTGA in the germline V gene. The CDR3 has 16 residues. Trimming took 5 bases from V and 9 from J; bases not matched to a gene: 13. In DNA, the CDR3 is TGTGCCAGCAGCCCGGACCCACAGGGGGCACAGCGGGAGCTGTTTTTT. Its translation: CASSPDPQGAQRELFF.

The rearrangement joins TRBV5-1 to TRBJ2-7; 10 nucleotides align to TRBD2. The V and J ends lost 4 bases and 3 bases, in that order; junction bases with no gene match: 7. Germline assignment: CDR1 SGHRS and CDR2 YFSETQ. This CDR3 contains 15 residues. Written as DNA, the CDR3 is TGCGCCAGCAGCAAAGGGACTAGCGTAAGCTACGAGCAGTACTTC. It codes for CASSKGTSVSYEQYF.

This clone occurred once. V is TRBV5-1 and J is TRBJ2-2; TRBD2 matches 9 bases. J gave up 4 bases and V 7 bases, and 5 bases lay outside the gene matches. Germline V gene sequence: CDR1 SGHRS, CDR2 YFSETQ. The CDR3 runs to 14 residues. Here the CDR3 reads CASLLTSGTGELFF. The CDR3 DNA reads TGCGCCAGCCTCCTGACTAGCGGCACCGGGGAGCTGTTTTTT.

J is TRBJ2-7 and V is TRBV15, with 9 positions matching TRBD1. In germline, CDR1 is LNHNV, CDR2 YYDKDF (reference sequence). This CDR3 contains 14 residues. After removal of 4 bases from V and 4 bases from J, the junction contained 5 bases not matched to a gene. The CDR3 region is CATSTGTGRYEQYF. The CDR3 DNA follows: TGTGCCACCAGCACCGGGACAGGGAGGTACGAGCAGTACTTC.

The rearrangement joins TRBV21-1 to TRBJ2-3; the listed D gene, TRBD2, was not tested against the DNA. TRBV21-1 is a documented pseudogene. The CDR3 contains 17 residues. The CDR3 spells CASSKWETSGSVDTQYF. CDR3 nucleotides: TGTGCCAGCAGCAAATGGGAGACTAGCGGGAGTGTAGATACGCAGTATTTT.

The J gene is TRBJ1-5, the V gene TRBV5-1; D is undetermined. CDR1 is SGHRS, CDR2 YFSETQ, per germline. V lost 4 bases to trimming and J lost 2 bases, with 10 bases between them. The CDR3 sequence is 14 residues long. The CDR3 DNA reads TGCGCCAGCAGCCTAGAGTCGGGCAATCAGCCCCAGCATTTT. It encodes CASSLESGNQPQHF.

V usage is TRBV7-2 and J usage is TRBJ2-7, with 8 bases that match TRBD2. The CDR3 consists of 14 residues. CDR1 is SGHTA and CDR2 is FQGNSA in the germline V gene. V gave up 7 bases and J gave up 3 bases; unmatched junction bases: 8. The CDR3 loop reads CASTARRGVYEQYF. The CDR3 DNA follows: TGTGCCAGCACCGCTAGGCGGGGGGTCTACGAGCAGTACTTC.